The sample holds a few counts of the clone carrying this T cell receptor beta chain. Its antigen is unknown. Read coverage stops 3 residues before the CDR3 terminus; the germline J gene supplies the remainder. The data were produced by immunoSEQ multiplex PCR, yet TCRdb's version contains in-frame clones alone and is incomplete. In total the sample includes about 20,000 clones, none of them seen once. CVID subjects were 15 or so female and 25 to 35 male, aged roughly 9 to 64. The CDR3 consists of 14 residues. Germline CDR1 GTSNPN, CDR2 SVGIG (reference sequence). Losses at the gene ends were 4 bases for V and 6 bases for J; bases not matched to a gene: 5. The entry originates in a study of T cell clonality in common variable immunodeficiency. Whole-study findings and limits: In common variable immunodeficiency, TCR beta chains reportedly carried fewer deletions and N-nucleotide insertions.

The sequenced sample consisted of peripheral blood mononuclear cells. The TCR originated in a human donor with common variable immunodeficiency. This rearrangement joins TRBV30 to TRBJ1-6; 8 bases agree with TRBD1. The covered CDR3 bases are TGTGCCTGGAAGCGGGACAGGTTTAATTCACCC. Translating gives CAWKRDRFNSP. The whole CDR3 reads CAWKRDRFNSPLHF.